This entry is about one T cell receptor (beta chain). With 0 bases removed from V and 8 bases from J, the gap between germline ends came to 22 bases. The CDR3 runs 17 residues. Looked up from germline, CDR1 is SNHLY and CDR2 is FYNNEI. Method: immunoSEQ multiplex PCR; TCRdb's copy keeps in-frame clones and lacks some. Of under 850,000 clones listed, approximately 90% are singletons. The sample belongs to a study of shared T cell receptors in the human thymus. This sample was shared with a second study, whose subject was human thymus T cells. That work contributes: Apparent skewing of V and J gene usage characterized both thymic and blood repertoires.

The source is a boy younger than two with a congenital heart defect. Material: thymocytes. V and J are TRBV2 and TRBJ1-1, with D perhaps matching TRBD1 (5 bases). The CDR3 DNA reads TGTGCCAGCAGTGAAGCAAGGGAAGAGACAGCCATCAGAGAAGCTTTCTTT. This sequence encodes CASSEAREETAIREAFF.